These 3 T cell receptor beta chains share one sample of origin, sequenced in a study of response to subunit inactivated influenza vaccine. TCRdb called the RT-PCR reads again in MiXCR, with one record for every CDR3 protein. This sample has hundreds of thousands of distinct CDR3 sequences, with 12% to 15% found just once. Source: PBMCs from blood, taken around 15 days before vaccination. The receptor source for this set is a middle-aged man who received an inactivated influenza vaccine.

A few counts support this clonotype. This chain links TRBV20-1 with TRBJ1-2; TRBD1 might be the D (5 bases). The length of the CDR3 is 13 residues. The ends were cut back, 3 bases at V and 9 bases at J, with 17 bases in the middle. Looked up from germline, CDR1 is DFQATT and CDR2 is SNEGSKA (reference sequence). CDR3 sequence (DNA): TGCAGTGCTAGTCAAGGGGCCGAGGGCAGCTACACCTTC. This sequence encodes CSASQGAEGSYTF.

The J gene is TRBJ2-7, the V gene TRBV7-2, with 10 bases identical to TRBD1. V was pared by 5 bases and J by 3 bases, with 10 bases of the junction left unmatched. The CDR3 totals 16 residues. Germline CDR1 is SGHTA and CDR2 is FQGNSA. CDR3 coding DNA: TGTGCCAGCAGCCCTACTGCCGGGACAGGGGTCTACGAGCAGTACTTC. Translated: CASSPTAGTGVYEQYF.

The rearrangement joins TRBV2 to TRBJ2-1; 13 bases fit TRBD2. V gave up 6 bases and J gave up 10 bases; unmatched junction bases: 3. The germline gives CDR1 SNHLY, CDR2 FYNNEI. This CDR3 has 13 amino acids. The CDR3 region is CASRGLAGPEQFF. CDR3 in DNA: TGTGCCAGCAGGGGACTAGCGGGACCCGAGCAGTTCTTC.